In this sample, the clone carrying this TCR beta chain turned up many times. Looked up from germline, CDR1 is SGHTA and CDR2 is FQGTGA. This CDR3 has 16 residues. Trimming stripped 3 bases from V and 0 bases from J, with 11 bases between. Assembly of TCR beta libraries relied on iRepertoire HTBI primers together with Arm-PCR of CDR3 regions. TCRdb passed the multiplex PCR reads through MiXCR, listing each CDR3 protein once. Of 510,000 or so distinct CDR3 sequences listed, 9.5% to 15% are singletons. This specimen belongs to a study of regulatory T cells in long-lasting Graves disease. As to time point: newly diagnosed GD, antithyroid drugs for less than 3 months. PBMC-derived RNA was used for the TCR library. These data are also associated with another study on T cells in Graves' hyperthyroidism and ophthalmopathy.

The sequences come from peripheral blood mononuclear cells (PBMCs), collected at new diagnosis, from a patient treated with antithyroid drugs. V gene TRBV7-3 combines with J gene TRBJ1-4, with unresolved D. This receptor was taken from a woman aged 25 to 39 with Graves disease. The CDR3 here is CASSLGPPATNEKLFF. CDR3 bases: TGTGCCAGCAGCTTGGGTCCACCCGCAACTAATGAAAAACTGTTTTTT.